The 30 T cell receptor beta chains below come from one sample, sequenced in a study of regulatory T cells in long-lasting Graves disease. Researchers made TCR beta libraries by using iRepertoire HTBI primers and running Arm-PCR on CDR3 regions. TCRdb reprocessed the multiplex PCR reads via MiXCR and lists one record per CDR3 protein. This sample has more than 300,000 distinct CDR3 sequences, with roughly a fifth found just once. The time point here: persistent/refractory GD, antithyroid drugs over 5 years with positive TRAb. After RNA was extracted from PBMCs, the TCR library was made from it. The sample consisted of peripheral blood mononuclear cells (PBMCs), taken when the disease was refractory, from a patient treated with antithyroid drugs. The source of these receptors is a female donor with Graves disease.

This clonotype appeared a few times. The genes are TRBV7-2 and TRBJ1-4; D perhaps matches TRBD1 (5 bases). The CDR3 is 15 residues long. Germline V gene sequence: CDR1 SGHTA, CDR2 FQGNSA. Deletions cut 5 bases from V and 3 bases from J, with 13 bases between. For the CDR3, the DNA is TGTGCCAGCAGCCTCGAGGGGTATTCTAATGAAAAACTGTTTTTT. This gives the protein CASSLEGYSNEKLFF.

This clonotype has ten or more counts. This chain uses TRBV10-1 with TRBJ2-2, with a weak D call TRBD1 (6 bases). Per germline, CDR1 WNHNN and CDR2 SYGVQD (reference sequence). There are 14 residues in the CDR3. Between the trimmed V and J ends, which lost 4 bases and 5 bases, there was a span of 11 bases. The CDR3 sequence: CASSVGAGTGELFF. CDR3 nucleotide sequence: TGCGCCAGCAGTGTGGGGGCCGGGACCGGGGAGCTGTTTTTT.

There are many counts of this clonotype. The gene calls are TRBV7-9 and TRBJ2-5, with D tentatively TRBD2 (5 bases). The CDR3 is 13 amino acids. Germline CDR1 is SEHNR and CDR2 is FQNEAQ (reference sequence). Deletions cut 1 base from V and 5 bases from J, with 8 bases between. This CDR3 is CASSLVGGETQYF. As DNA, the CDR3 is TGTGCCAGCAGCTTAGTTGGCGGGGAGACCCAGTACTTC. The full variable domain, its missing parts supplied by reference TRBV7-9 and TRBJ2-5, is DTGVSQNPRHKITKRGQNVTFRCDPISEHNRLYWYRQTLGQGPEFLTYFQNEAQLEKSRLLSDRFSAERPKGSFSTLEIQRTEQGDSAMYLCASSLVGGETQYFGPGTRLLVL.

This clonotype was seen at least ten times. The chain is built from TRBV3-1 and TRBJ2-5; D gene uncertain. The CDR3 loop spans 12 amino acids. Germline V gene sequence: CDR1 LGHDT, CDR2 YNNKEL (reference sequence). The ends were cut back, 1 base at V and 5 bases at J, with 5 bases in the middle. CDR3 in amino acids: CASSQVVETQYF. CDR3 in DNA: TGTGCCAGCAGCCAAGTGGTTGAGACCCAGTACTTC.

The sample holds a few counts of this clonotype. The rearrangement links TRBV30 to TRBJ2-3; TRBD1 is a possible D gene (6 bases). The ends were cut back, 3 bases at V and 13 bases at J, with 20 bases in the middle. Germline CDR1 is GTSNPN and CDR2 is SVGIG (reference sequence). This CDR3 is 13 amino acids long. CDR3 sequence (DNA): TGTGCCTGGAGCGAAACACAGGGCCCCCCGAAGTATTTT. Translated: CAWSETQGPPKYF.

The genes are TRBV6-5 and TRBJ1-2; D is unclear. This CDR3 comprises 14 residues. Germline loops: CDR1 MNHEY, CDR2 SVGAGI. Trimming stripped 4 bases from V and 5 bases from J, with 14 bases between. The CDR3 is CASSFQASGYGYTF. DNA of the CDR3: TGTGCCAGCAGTTTTCAGGCTTCCGGATATGGCTACACCTTC.

This clonotype was counted many times. Mismatch with germline at one junction end may stem from a read error. The chain combines TRBV6-1 with TRBJ2-7; D call uncertain. Germline V gives CDR1 MNHNS, CDR2 SASEGT. There are 12 residues in the CDR3. For the CDR3, the DNA is TGTGCCAGCGACCGCCTGGCAGAACCCATCTGTTTC. It yields the protein CASDRLAEPICF.

This clonotype has a count of ten or more. The CDR3 DNA reads TGTGCCAGCAGTTTAGGGACTGAAAACACCGGGGAGCTGTTTTTT. It specifies CASSLGTENTGELFF. The rearrangement joins TRBV12-3 or TRBV12-4 to TRBJ2-2; D perhaps matches TRBD2 (5 bases). V was clipped by 1 base and J by 2 bases, with 8 bases between them. The CDR3 totals 15 residues.

This clonotype has a count of ten or more. V and J are TRBV20-1 and TRBJ1-1; D gene ambiguous. V was trimmed by 0 bases and J by 4 bases, leaving 6 bases between them. This CDR3 is 12 amino acids long. Per germline, CDR1 DFQATT and CDR2 SNEGSKA (reference sequence). The CDR3 spells CSARDPSTEAFF. The CDR3 nucleotides read TGCAGTGCTAGAGATCCTAGCACTGAAGCTTTCTTT.

The genes are TRBV9 and TRBJ2-6, with D tentatively TRBD2 (6 bases). The CDR3 is made up of 17 amino acids. Germline V gene data show CDR1 as SGDLS and CDR2 as YYNGEE. V lost 4 bases and J lost 0, with 14 bases in between. CDR3 DNA sequence: TGTGCCAGCAGCCCAAAAGCGGGCCTCTCTGGGGCCAACGTCCTGACTTTC. Amino acid sequence: CASSPKAGLSGANVLTF.

A remark on this clonotype: The junction departs from germline at one end; a sequencing error may be responsible. The chain couples TRBV7-2 to TRBJ2-5; 7 nucleotides agree with TRBD2. The CDR3 loop spans 14 amino acids. Looked up from germline, CDR1 is SGHTA and CDR2 is FQGNSA. CDR3 residues: CASSRRGELEPQYF. The CDR3, as DNA: TGTGCCAGCAGCCGACGGGGGGAGTTAGAGCCCCAGTACTTC.

To note about this clonotype: A read error may produce the germline difference seen at one junction end. The CDR3 sequence: CAISPGNSDEQYF. The DNA for the CDR3 is TGTGCCATCAGTCCGGGAAACTCGGACGAGCAGTACTTC. This chain uses TRBV6-1 with TRBJ2-7; TRBD2 might be the D (5 bases). In germline, CDR1 is MNHNS, CDR2 SASEGT. This CDR3 contains 13 residues.

This clonotype was counted many times. The CDR3 spells CSARDGRGEKLFF. The CDR3 DNA sequence: TGCAGTGCTAGAGATGGGCGGGGGGAAAAACTGTTTTTT. V usage is TRBV20-1 and J usage is TRBJ1-4, with D tentatively TRBD1 (5 bases). The CDR3 runs 13 residues. Germline CDR1 reads DFQATT; CDR2 reads SNEGSKA (reference sequence). Trimming removed 0 bases from V and 8 bases from J, with 10 bases in between.

In its sample, this clonotype was seen a few times. The rearrangement uses TRBV30 and TRBJ2-7; D perhaps matches TRBD2 (6 bases). From germline, CDR1 is GTSNPN and CDR2 SVGIG (reference sequence). The CDR3 is 15 amino acids. The germline V and J ends were trimmed by 1 base and 4 bases, with 17 bases remaining between them. In nucleotides, the CDR3 is TGTGCCTGGAGTGGTCAGGGACTCTTCGGATACGAGCAGTACTTC. Protein product: CAWSGQGLFGYEQYF.

The chain combines TRBV7-6 with TRBJ2-5; the match to TRBD1 covers 7 bases. The V gene end was trimmed by 0 bases and the J gene end by 4 bases; junction bases not matched to a gene: 5. CDR3 length: 15 amino acids. CDR1 and CDR2 from the germline V gene are SGHVS and FNYEAQ. DNA of the CDR3: TGTGCCAGCAGCTTAGCCACAGGGGCGGGAGAGACCCAGTACTTC. Protein sequence: CASSLATGAGETQYF.

V gene TRBV5-1 combines with J gene TRBJ1-2; 7 bases match TRBD1. The germline gives CDR1 SGHRS, CDR2 YFSETQ. With 5 bases clipped from V and 2 bases from J, the junction kept 6 bases outside the gene matches. The CDR3 spans 14 residues. Here the CDR3 reads CASRRTGQNYGYTF. CDR3 nucleotides: TGCGCCAGCAGACGGACAGGACAAAACTATGGCTACACCTTC. Drawing the rest from reference TRBV5-1 and TRBJ1-2, the complete variable domain is KAGVTQTPRYLIKTRGQQVTLSCSPISGHRSVSWYQQTPGQGLQFLFEYFSETQRNKGNFPGRFSGRQFSNSRSEMNVSTLELGDSALYLCASRRTGQNYGYTFGSGTRLTVV.

This clonotype was detected only a few times. The chain combines TRBV10-3 with TRBJ2-7; 10 bases are a match to TRBD1. Germline CDR1 reads ENHRY; CDR2 reads SYGVKD. V gave up 10 bases and J gave up 3 bases; unmatched junction bases: 12. This CDR3 has 15 amino acids. The CDR3 DNA follows: TGTGCCACCAACACCGGGACAGGGGTCTTCTACGAGCAGTACTTC. Protein: CATNTGTGVFYEQYF.

This chain uses TRBV19 with TRBJ1-2; a weak D match, TRBD1 (6 bases). CDR3 size: 18 residues. The V and J ends lost 0 bases and 4 bases respectively, with 21 bases between them. Germline V gene data show CDR1 as LNHDA and CDR2 as SQIVND (reference sequence). CDR3: CASSIEGSRGLPSYGYTF. The CDR3 DNA reads as TGTGCCAGTAGTATAGAAGGTAGTCGGGGGCTCCCGAGCTATGGCTACACCTTC.

The chain recombines TRBV11-2 with TRBJ2-7; D might be TRBD2 (6 bases). The germline gives CDR1 SGHAT, CDR2 FQNNGV. Trimming pared 8 bases from V and 0 bases from J, leaving 14 bases between. The CDR3 length is 14 residues. The CDR3 DNA sequence: TGTGCCAGCCGCTCCCGGGAGCTCTCCTACGAGCAGTACTTC. Translated: CASRSRELSYEQYF.

This clonotype has only a few counts. This chain joins TRBV10-3 and TRBJ1-2; D not certain. The CDR3 has 13 residues. Germline V gene lookup returns CDR1 ENHRY and CDR2 SYGVKD. V dropped 6 bases and J dropped 4 bases, with 12 bases sitting between them. DNA for the CDR3: TGTGCCATCAGCACGAGCCCCCTCTATGGCTACACCTTC. The encoded protein is CAISTSPLYGYTF.

Regarding this clonotype: Possible read error: a much larger clone is one base away. The chain employs TRBV2 and TRBJ2-4; D might be TRBD1 (6 bases). CDR1 and CDR2 from the germline V gene are SNHLY and FYNNEI. V was cut by 10 bases and J by 12 bases, with 16 bases left in between. CDR3 length equals 11 residues. This CDR3 reads CATTLTGNQYF. The CDR3 nucleotides are TGTGCCACCACCTTGACAGGAAATCAGTACTTC.

This sequence joins TRBV27 and TRBJ1-6; D may be TRBD1 (5 bases). V lost 6 bases and J lost 0, with 18 bases in between. This CDR3 comprises 18 residues. Per germline, CDR1 MNHEY and CDR2 SMNVEV (reference sequence). The CDR3 is CASSQTSGPYSYNSPLHF. The CDR3 DNA follows: TGTGCCAGCAGCCAAACCTCGGGGCCGTACTCCTATAATTCACCCCTCCACTTT.

A note on this clonotype: This could be a read error, since a much larger clone is one nucleotide away. The CDR3 protein is CGAREATNYGYTF. CDR3 DNA: TGCGGTGCTAGAGAGGCCACTAACTATGGCTACACCTTC. The rearrangement uses TRBV20-1 and TRBJ1-2; no clear D. The CDR3 loop spans 13 amino acids. The germline V gene encodes CDR1 DFQATT and CDR2 SNEGSKA (reference sequence).

This clonotype was detected a few times. The V call is TRBV24-1, the J call TRBJ2-7; D is possibly TRBD2 (5 bases). Germline lookup yields CDR1 KGHDR and CDR2 SFDVKD. V lost 4 bases, J lost 0 bases, and 15 bases lay in between. This CDR3 has 16 residues. The CDR3 region is CATSDWGVGSSYEQYF. In DNA form, the CDR3 reads TGTGCCACCAGTGACTGGGGAGTTGGTAGCTCCTACGAGCAGTACTTC.

This clonotype has more than one count but fewer than ten. The gene calls are TRBV28 and TRBJ2-7, with no clear D. V was cut by 7 bases and J by 0 bases, with 16 bases left in between. CDR1 is MDHEN and CDR2 is SYDVKM in the germline V gene. This CDR3 region has 15 residues. The CDR3 sequence is CASTFRLRGSYEQYF. DNA for the CDR3: TGTGCCAGCACTTTTAGGCTACGCGGCTCCTACGAGCAGTACTTC.

Ten or more counts support this clonotype. This sequence joins TRBV11-2 and TRBJ1-6; D is ambiguous. This CDR3 is built from 15 residues. The V gene's germline CDR1 is SGHAT and CDR2 FQNNGV. Between the trimmed V and J ends, which lost 1 base and 7 bases, there was a span of 11 bases. The CDR3, as DNA: TGTGCCAGCAGCTTAGTCCCAAACGCGAATTCACCCCTCCACTTT. Translated: CASSLVPNANSPLHF.

V is TRBV11-2 and J is TRBJ1-1, with unresolved D. The CDR3 runs to 15 residues. Trimming removed 5 bases from V and 0 bases from J, with 13 bases in between. Germline CDR1 is SGHAT and CDR2 is FQNNGV. Here the CDR3 reads CASSASSWMNTEAFF. The CDR3 nucleotides read TGTGCCAGCAGCGCTTCGTCCTGGATGAACACTGAAGCTTTCTTT.

In this sample, this clonotype turned up many times. V and J are TRBV27 and TRBJ1-1; TRBD1 matches at 7 bases. The CDR3 loop spans 17 amino acids. Germline-derived CDR1 and CDR2 are MNHEY and SMNVEV (reference sequence). V trimming: 2 bases; J trimming: 0 bases; junction bases outside the gene matches: 9. CDR3 protein: CASSLKAGGTLNTEAFF. The CDR3 coding sequence is TGTGCCAGCAGTTTAAAGGCAGGGGGGACCTTGAACACTGAAGCTTTCTTT.

As concerns this clonotype: A much larger clone sits a single nucleotide away, making a read error possible. The J gene is TRBJ1-4, the V gene TRBV18; weak D call: TRBD1 (6 bases). Germline CDR1 reads KGHSH; CDR2 reads LQKENI. CDR3 length: 14 residues. The DNA of the CDR3 is TGTGCCAGCTCACCACGGGGGCGCGGGGAAAAACCGTTTTTT. Protein sequence: CASSPRGRGEKPFF.

This clonotype was recorded many times. The V gene is TRBV28, the J gene TRBJ1-3, with TRBD1 matching over 7 bases. The CDR3 sequence is 10 residues long. Trimming cost V 7 bases and J 14 bases; bases outside gene matches: 5. Germline assignment: CDR1 MDHEN and CDR2 SYDVKM. CDR3 in DNA: TGTGCCAGCATCGGGCAGGGGGTATATTTT. Its translation is CASIGQGVYF.